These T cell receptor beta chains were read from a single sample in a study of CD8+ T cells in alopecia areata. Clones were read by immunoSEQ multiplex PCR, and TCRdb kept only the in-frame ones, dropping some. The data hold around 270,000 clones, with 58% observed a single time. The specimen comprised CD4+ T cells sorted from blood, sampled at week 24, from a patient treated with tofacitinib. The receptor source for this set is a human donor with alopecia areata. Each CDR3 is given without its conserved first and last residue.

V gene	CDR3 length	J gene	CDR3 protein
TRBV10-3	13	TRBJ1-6	AISEGEGVGSPLH
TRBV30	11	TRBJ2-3	ACIQGYTDTQY
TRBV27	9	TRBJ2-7	ATNEVDEQY
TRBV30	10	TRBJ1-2	AWSVSPEGYT
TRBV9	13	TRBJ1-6	ASRERTGGNSPLH
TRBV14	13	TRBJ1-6	ASSQAAGGNSPLH
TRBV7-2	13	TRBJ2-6	ASSLRGSGANVLT
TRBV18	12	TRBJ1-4	ASSPEHTNEKLF
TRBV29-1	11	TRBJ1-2	SVEGQFSYGYT
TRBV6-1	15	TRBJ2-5	ASSELRGRVDQETQY
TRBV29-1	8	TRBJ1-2	SVDDYGYT
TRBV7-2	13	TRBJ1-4	ASSFDRGRNEKLF
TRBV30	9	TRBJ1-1	AWSAPTGAF
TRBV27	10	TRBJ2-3	ASTDRTDTQY
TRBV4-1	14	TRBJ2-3	ASSHSGRGTTDTQY
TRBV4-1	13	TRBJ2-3	ASSQESARPDTQY
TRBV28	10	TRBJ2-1	ASKPQNNEQF
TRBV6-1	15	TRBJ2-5	ASSDTTLGTGSETQY
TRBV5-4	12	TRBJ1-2	ASSPATGDYGYT
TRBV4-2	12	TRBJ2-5	ASSQDFGEETQY
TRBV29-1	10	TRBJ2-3	SGVKSTDTQY
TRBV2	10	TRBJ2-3	ASTQPGVMQY
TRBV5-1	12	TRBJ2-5	ASSSAGDQETQY
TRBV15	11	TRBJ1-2	ATSRVGNDGYT
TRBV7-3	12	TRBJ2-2	ASSLRPNTGELF
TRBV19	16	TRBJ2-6	ASSTYGTGSSGANVLT
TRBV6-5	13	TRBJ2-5	ASSYSRGLQETQY
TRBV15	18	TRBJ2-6	ATSRDPGTGFWSGANVLT
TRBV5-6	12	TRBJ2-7	ASSFPTGIYEQY
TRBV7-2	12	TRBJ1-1	ASSLRGSNTEAF
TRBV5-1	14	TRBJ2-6	ASQRQGAAGANVLT
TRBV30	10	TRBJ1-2	AWSAGGYGYT
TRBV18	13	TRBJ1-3	ASSPLLGSGNTIY
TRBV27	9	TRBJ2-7	ASRGTREQY
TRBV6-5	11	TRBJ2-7	ASSRTRVDEQY
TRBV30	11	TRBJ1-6	AWSDRVESPLH
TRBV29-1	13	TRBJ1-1	SAGTMTGLNTEAF
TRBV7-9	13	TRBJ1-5	ASSFGQNSNQPQH
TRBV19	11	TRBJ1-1	ASSHETNTEAF
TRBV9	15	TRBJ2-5	ASSVASLAGGQETQY
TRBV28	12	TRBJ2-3	ASSLGTSVGPQY
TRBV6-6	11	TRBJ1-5	ASSYGIFQPQH
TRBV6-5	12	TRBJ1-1	ASSRGGLGIEAF
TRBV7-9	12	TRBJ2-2	ASSSTGLVGELF
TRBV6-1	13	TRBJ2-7	ASSLEHSESYEQY
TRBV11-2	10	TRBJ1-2	ASSLGRDGYT
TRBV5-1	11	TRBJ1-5	ASSQDRYQPQH
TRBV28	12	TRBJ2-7	ASSTPSLPYEQY
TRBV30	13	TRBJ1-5	AWSAVSGQNQPQH